The T cell receptor beta chain described here comes from a study of blood T cell repertoires in COVID-19 (dated by TCRdb to the early 2020s). Concerning the study at large: Samples from collaborators originated in the United States, Italy and Spain and spanned both the acute and convalescent phases of COVID-19. The repertoires were released in a freely available public database meant as a resource for research on the immune response to SARS-CoV-2. HLA class I and class II types, where available, came from metadata supplied by the sample provider rather than from assay-based typing. The material from the prospective study consisted of cDNA or gDNA derived from T cells, B-cell-depleted T cells, or PBMCs. Samples were obtained from the ongoing ImmuneRACE study (first 160 participants) and from about 1,300 subjects provided by 6 global collaborators. Deeply sampled blood TCRbeta repertoires from subjects exposed to, actively infected with, or recovered from COVID-19 were included in the dataset. A de-identified subject ID, COVID-19 status, age in years and sex were almost always included in the sample metadata.

Whole blood was collected in K2EDTA tubes by collaborating institutions according to the institutions' own protocols. For TCRbeta analysis, collaborators shipped samples in one of three forms: frozen whole blood, isolated PBMCs, or DNA extracted from either of those sample types. The CDR3 covers 12 residues, taking in both the cysteine and the phenylalanine. The CDR3 DNA has 36 bases and is translated from base 1. The germline V gene encodes CDR1 MDHEN and CDR2 SYDVKM. The germline ends are 16 bases apart after V is trimmed by 6 bases and J by 11 bases. To note about this clone: What antigen it recognizes has not been identified. No much larger clone is present one base from it, and per-base qualities are unavailable.

The immunoSEQ Assay, a bias-controlled multiplex PCR, was used to amplify TCRbeta CDR3 regions from genomic DNA. The study's processing was this. The number of nucleated cells in each sample was estimated by amplification of reference gene primers within the assay. To quantify the absolute abundance of each unique TCRbeta CDR3 rearrangement, sequence reads were collapsed and filtered. Productive Simpson clonality was computed per sample as the square root of Simpson's diversity index over productive rearrangements. TCRdb's version of the immuneACCESS table is confined to in-frame rearrangements and falls short of the full clone set. An unresolved V gene accounts for under half of the shortfall where checked; the remainder is of unknown origin. For V, J and clone size, that table is used; D and trimming come from the DNA. Across this sample there are a few hundred thousand clones, with around 81% seen only once. In total, the top ten clones hold about 2.4% of the sample.

What the research found in general, with its limitations: How much clinical and demographic metadata was included differed by source and by participant, and the metadata was provided uncurated.

The sequence derives from a woman aged 60-75 years with acute or convalescent COVID-19. What was sequenced was peripheral blood. The V and J genes are TRBV28 and TRBJ1-1; possibly the D gene is TRBD1, per 6 matching bases. This receptor has the CDR3 CASSYRGAGAFF. The DNA sequence is given as TGTGCCAGCAGCTACCGGGGGGCGGGGGCTTTCTTT. Outside the CDR3, residues come from the reference TRBV28 and TRBJ1-1 proteins, so the full variable domain is: DVKVTQSSRYLVKRTGEKVFLECVQDMDHENMFWYRQDPGLGLRLIYFSYDVKMKEKGDIPEGYSVSREKKERFSLILESASTNQTSMYLCASSYRGAGAFFGQGTRLTVV.